Listed below are T cell receptor beta chains from one sample, sequenced in a study of shared clonotypes between healthy human individuals. The assay was immunoSEQ multiplex PCR, and TCRdb's table has in-frame clones only and misses some. The sample contains some 1,100,000 clones, roughly 74% of which appear only once. What was sequenced was memory CD4+ T cells from PBMCs. These receptors were collected from a man younger than 30 in good health. Some clones in this sample may be carry-over from other donors' samples. Both conserved end residues are part of each CDR3. A D gene is named only where the DNA matches it firmly. The size field is filled for only some rows; it gives once, few, many or a size class.

v_call: TRBV18; clone_size: -; j_call: TRBJ2-4; d_call: -; cdr3_nt: TGTGCCAGCTCACCCACCCTCGGGGCTGTGGGCATTCAGTACTTC; cdr3_aa: CASSPTLGAVGIQYF
v_call: TRBV2; clone_size: -; j_call: TRBJ2-1; d_call: -; cdr3_nt: TGTGCCAGCTCCTCCCAGCGCAATGAGCAGTTCTTC; cdr3_aa: CASSSQRNEQFF
v_call: TRBV5-4; clone_size: -; j_call: TRBJ2-5; d_call: -; cdr3_nt: TGTGCCAGCAGCCCCGGGGACCGACAAGAGACCCAGTACTTC; cdr3_aa: CASSPGDRQETQYF
v_call: TRBV9; clone_size: -; j_call: TRBJ2-5; d_call: TRBD2; cdr3_nt: TGTGCCAGCAGCGCAATGACTAGCGGGAGGGCAAGCCAAGAGACCCAGTACTTC; cdr3_aa: CASSAMTSGRASQETQYF
v_call: TRBV6-1; clone_size: few; j_call: TRBJ2-1; d_call: TRBD2; cdr3_nt: TGTGCCAGCAGCGAAACAGCGGGAGGCCATGAGCAGTTCTTC; cdr3_aa: CASSETAGGHEQFF
v_call: TRBV15; clone_size: -; j_call: TRBJ1-2; d_call: -; cdr3_nt: TGTGCCACCAGCAGAGCAGGGCCGGACTATGGCTACACCTTC; cdr3_aa: CATSRAGPDYGYTF
v_call: TRBV10-3; clone_size: -; j_call: TRBJ2-7; d_call: TRBD1; cdr3_nt: TGTGCCATCAACCTTGGACAGGGACCGTCCTACGAGCAGTACTTC; cdr3_aa: CAINLGQGPSYEQYF
v_call: TRBV2; clone_size: -; j_call: TRBJ1-5; d_call: -; cdr3_nt: TGTGCCAGCCTTCCCGATTATAGCAATCAGCCCCAGCATTTT; cdr3_aa: CASLPDYSNQPQHF
v_call: TRBV5-1; clone_size: -; j_call: TRBJ2-1; d_call: -; cdr3_nt: TGCGCCAGCAGCTTGGTAACAGGTATCTACAATGAGCAGTTCTTC; cdr3_aa: CASSLVTGIYNEQFF
v_call: TRBV6-5; clone_size: -; j_call: TRBJ2-7; d_call: TRBD1; cdr3_nt: TGTGCCAGCAGTTACGGGACAGGAGTATACGAGCAGTACTTC; cdr3_aa: CASSYGTGVYEQYF
v_call: TRBV5-4; clone_size: -; j_call: TRBJ1-1; d_call: TRBD1; cdr3_nt: TGTGCCAGCAGCCGGCGCCAGGGGGTAAACACTGAAGCTTTCTTT; cdr3_aa: CASSRRQGVNTEAFF
v_call: TRBV6-1; clone_size: -; j_call: TRBJ1-4; d_call: -; cdr3_nt: TGTGCCAGCAGTGTTGCAGGGGCAGTTGAAAAACTGTTTTTT; cdr3_aa: CASSVAGAVEKLFF
v_call: TRBV10-1; clone_size: -; j_call: TRBJ2-7; d_call: -; cdr3_nt: TGCGCCATCCCAGCCTTCTCCTACGAGCAGTACTTC; cdr3_aa: CAIPAFSYEQYF
v_call: TRBV7-2; clone_size: -; j_call: TRBJ1-3; d_call: -; cdr3_nt: TGTGCCAGCAGCTACGACAGCTCTGGAAACACCATATATTTT; cdr3_aa: CASSYDSSGNTIYF
v_call: TRBV28; clone_size: -; j_call: TRBJ2-1; d_call: -; cdr3_nt: TGTGCCAGCAGTCCTCGGACAGGGAGGGCGCATGAGCAGTTCTTC; cdr3_aa: CASSPRTGRAHEQFF
v_call: TRBV19; clone_size: -; j_call: TRBJ1-1; d_call: -; cdr3_nt: TGTGCCAGTAGTATTGGGGGGCATGGTACTGAAGCTTTCTTT; cdr3_aa: CASSIGGHGTEAFF
v_call: TRBV21-1; clone_size: -; j_call: TRBJ1-2; d_call: -; cdr3_nt: TGTGCCAGCAGCAAAAAGAGGGTCTCTTGGAGCGGGGACTATGGCTACACCTTC; cdr3_aa: CASSKKRVSWSGDYGYTF
v_call: TRBV6-1; clone_size: -; j_call: TRBJ2-7; d_call: -; cdr3_nt: TGTGCCAGCAGTGCTATCTTCGACAGCTGGGGCGAGCAGTACTTC; cdr3_aa: CASSAIFDSWGEQYF
v_call: TRBV28; clone_size: once; j_call: TRBJ2-7; d_call: -; cdr3_nt: TGTGCCAGCAGTTTTCAGGGGCCAGGGTTCTACGAGCAGTACTTC; cdr3_aa: CASSFQGPGFYEQYF
v_call: TRBV5-1; clone_size: few; j_call: TRBJ1-1; d_call: -; cdr3_nt: TGCGCCAGCAGCTTGATCGGTGGTTTGAACACTGAAGCTTTCTTT; cdr3_aa: CASSLIGGLNTEAFF
v_call: TRBV6-6; clone_size: -; j_call: TRBJ2-1; d_call: -; cdr3_nt: TGTGCCAGCAGTCTCGGGACTCTCGAAAATGAGCAGTTCTTC; cdr3_aa: CASSLGTLENEQFF
v_call: TRBV2; clone_size: -; j_call: TRBJ1-1; d_call: TRBD1; cdr3_nt: TGTGCCAGCAGTGAAAAAGGTAGAGGGGGCCGCGCTGAAGCTTTCTTT; cdr3_aa: CASSEKGRGGRAEAFF
v_call: TRBV10-2; clone_size: few; j_call: TRBJ1-1; d_call: -; cdr3_nt: TGCGCCAGCAGTGACTTAGTGGGCCCCTTGAACACTGAAGCTTTCTTT; cdr3_aa: CASSDLVGPLNTEAFF
v_call: TRBV7-9; clone_size: -; j_call: TRBJ2-2; d_call: -; cdr3_nt: TGTGCCAGCAGCCTACGGTTAGAAGGGTGGCCCGGGGAGCTGTTTTTT; cdr3_aa: CASSLRLEGWPGELFF
v_call: TRBV5-1; clone_size: -; j_call: TRBJ1-1; d_call: -; cdr3_nt: TGCGCCAGCAGGGGGGCGCGGACTGAAGCTTTCTTT; cdr3_aa: CASRGARTEAFF
v_call: TRBV19; clone_size: -; j_call: TRBJ1-1; d_call: TRBD1; cdr3_nt: TGTGCCAGTAGCTTCCAGGGGGACACTGAAGCTTTCTTT; cdr3_aa: CASSFQGDTEAFF
v_call: TRBV28; clone_size: -; j_call: TRBJ2-7; d_call: -; cdr3_nt: TGTGCCAGCATCCCCCAGGGGCAGGGCGAGCAGTACTTC; cdr3_aa: CASIPQGQGEQYF
v_call: TRBV7-2; clone_size: once; j_call: TRBJ1-2; d_call: TRBD1; cdr3_nt: TGTGCCAGCAACCCGGGACAGGGACCCTATGGCTACACCTTC; cdr3_aa: CASNPGQGPYGYTF
v_call: TRBV14; clone_size: -; j_call: TRBJ2-7; d_call: TRBD1; cdr3_nt: TGTGCCAGCAGCCCTGACAGGGGCGCCTACGAGCAGTACTTC; cdr3_aa: CASSPDRGAYEQYF
v_call: TRBV11-2; clone_size: many; j_call: TRBJ2-7; d_call: TRBD1; cdr3_nt: TGTGCCAGCAGCTTAGGGCAGGGGGTTGTGCAGTACTTC; cdr3_aa: CASSLGQGVVQYF
v_call: TRBV7-9; clone_size: -; j_call: TRBJ1-1; d_call: TRBD1; cdr3_nt: TGTGCCAGCAGCCGACAGGGTACCACTGAAGCTTTCTTT; cdr3_aa: CASSRQGTTEAFF
v_call: TRBV5-1; clone_size: few; j_call: TRBJ2-7; d_call: TRBD1; cdr3_nt: TGCGCCAGCAGCTTGGGGGACAGGGCTACCCTAGGGGGCCACGAGCAGTACTTC; cdr3_aa: CASSLGDRATLGGHEQYF
v_call: TRBV5-1; clone_size: -; j_call: TRBJ2-5; d_call: TRBD1; cdr3_nt: TGCGCCAGCAGCGCATACAGGGGGCGCGAGACCCAGTACTTC; cdr3_aa: CASSAYRGRETQYF
v_call: TRBV7-2; clone_size: -; j_call: TRBJ2-1; d_call: -; cdr3_nt: TGTGCCAGCAGCTCAAGGACTACTAGTCACGGTGAGCAGTTCTTC; cdr3_aa: CASSSRTTSHGEQFF
v_call: TRBV11-3; clone_size: -; j_call: TRBJ1-1; d_call: -; cdr3_nt: TGTGCCAGCAGCCACAGGATGAAGTCTGAAGCTTTCTTT; cdr3_aa: CASSHRMKSEAFF
v_call: TRBV7-9; clone_size: -; j_call: TRBJ2-2; d_call: TRBD2; cdr3_nt: TGTGCCAGCAGCCTTAGCGGGAGGACCCCCGGGGAGCTGTTTTTT; cdr3_aa: CASSLSGRTPGELFF
v_call: TRBV9; clone_size: -; j_call: TRBJ1-4; d_call: -; cdr3_nt: TGTGCCAGCAGCGTAGAAGGGGGACCCGATGAAAAACTGTTTTTT; cdr3_aa: CASSVEGGPDEKLFF
v_call: TRBV19; clone_size: -; j_call: TRBJ2-5; d_call: -; cdr3_nt: TGTGCCAGTAGTCTGGGATTGGGGGGAACTGTCCAAGAGACCCAGTACTTC; cdr3_aa: CASSLGLGGTVQETQYF
v_call: TRBV5-1; clone_size: -; j_call: TRBJ2-5; d_call: TRBD2; cdr3_nt: TGCGCCAGCAGCCACGGACTAGCGGGACAAGAGACCCAGTACTTC; cdr3_aa: CASSHGLAGQETQYF
v_call: TRBV5-1; clone_size: -; j_call: TRBJ2-3; d_call: -; cdr3_nt: TGCGCCAGCAGCTTGGGATCAGATACGCAGTATTTT; cdr3_aa: CASSLGSDTQYF
v_call: TRBV5-1; clone_size: few; j_call: TRBJ2-7; d_call: -; cdr3_nt: TGCGCCAGCAGCTCCTTAGACCCCCTCGGTTGGGGGATAAAAGACGAGCAGTACTTC; cdr3_aa: CASSSLDPLGWGIKDEQYF
v_call: TRBV15; clone_size: once; j_call: TRBJ2-5; d_call: -; cdr3_nt: TGTGCCACCAGCAGGGGGACGGCAGAGACCCAGTACTTC; cdr3_aa: CATSRGTAETQYF
v_call: TRBV27; clone_size: -; j_call: TRBJ2-2; d_call: -; cdr3_nt: TGTGCCAGCGGACAGTTCACCGGGGAGCTGTTTTTT; cdr3_aa: CASGQFTGELFF
v_call: TRBV11-1; clone_size: few; j_call: TRBJ2-1; d_call: -; cdr3_nt: TGTGCCAGCAGCTTAGGGCTAGCTTCGCTAGTCGATGAGCAGTTCTTC; cdr3_aa: CASSLGLASLVDEQFF
v_call: TRBV7-7; clone_size: -; j_call: TRBJ2-1; d_call: TRBD2; cdr3_nt: TGTGCCAGCAGCTCAGGACTAGCGGGAGGGGGGGAGCAGTTCTTC; cdr3_aa: CASSSGLAGGGEQFF
v_call: TRBV5-1; clone_size: -; j_call: TRBJ2-7; d_call: TRBD2; cdr3_nt: TGCGCCAGCAGCTTAGGCCTAGCGGGAGGGCCCGTCGAGCAGTACTTC; cdr3_aa: CASSLGLAGGPVEQYF
v_call: TRBV7-9; clone_size: -; j_call: TRBJ2-2; d_call: TRBD1; cdr3_nt: TGTGCCAGCAGCTCCCCCTCACGGACAGGGGCCGGGGAGCTGTTTTTT; cdr3_aa: CASSSPSRTGAGELFF
v_call: TRBV10-3; clone_size: -; j_call: TRBJ2-1; d_call: TRBD2; cdr3_nt: TGTGCCATCAGTAGGACTAGCGCGGTCGATGAGCAGTTCTTC; cdr3_aa: CAISRTSAVDEQFF
v_call: TRBV5-1; clone_size: -; j_call: TRBJ2-5; d_call: -; cdr3_nt: TGCGCCAGCAGCTGGGACCTGTACCAAGAGACCCAGTACTTC; cdr3_aa: CASSWDLYQETQYF
v_call: TRBV28; clone_size: -; j_call: TRBJ2-7; d_call: -; cdr3_nt: TGTGCCAGCAGTTTATGGGCCGAGCAGTACTTC; cdr3_aa: CASSLWAEQYF
v_call: TRBV18; clone_size: -; j_call: TRBJ1-5; d_call: -; cdr3_nt: TGTGCCAGCTCACCCGGGACAAGTAGGAATCAGCCCCAGCATTTT; cdr3_aa: CASSPGTSRNQPQHF
v_call: TRBV6-4; clone_size: -; j_call: TRBJ2-7; d_call: TRBD2; cdr3_nt: TGTGCCGGAGCGGCTAGCGGCGATGGGGAGCAGTACTTC; cdr3_aa: CAGAASGDGEQYF
v_call: TRBV7-2; clone_size: -; j_call: TRBJ1-2; d_call: TRBD1; cdr3_nt: TGTGCCAGCAGCAGAACAGGGGGCGCGGACGGCTACACCTTC; cdr3_aa: CASSRTGGADGYTF
v_call: TRBV6-7; clone_size: -; j_call: TRBJ2-1; d_call: -; cdr3_nt: TGTGCCGGAATAAAGAATGAGCAGTTCTTC; cdr3_aa: CAGIKNEQFF
v_call: TRBV5-1; clone_size: -; j_call: TRBJ2-3; d_call: -; cdr3_nt: TGCGCCAGCAGCTTGGGTCTAGTCGATCGGGGAGATACGCAGTATTTT; cdr3_aa: CASSLGLVDRGDTQYF
v_call: TRBV13; clone_size: -; j_call: TRBJ1-1; d_call: -; cdr3_nt: TGTGCCAGCAGCTTAAGATTAGGTCTTCACACTGAAGCTTTCTTT; cdr3_aa: CASSLRLGLHTEAFF
v_call: TRBV28; clone_size: -; j_call: TRBJ1-1; d_call: -; cdr3_nt: TGTGCCAGCAGTCCCGTTGGGGTCGATACTTTCTTT; cdr3_aa: CASSPVGVDTFF